The 13 T cell receptor beta chains reported below all come from one sample, sequenced in a study of response to subunit inactivated influenza vaccine. TCRdb reprocessed the RT-PCR reads via MiXCR and lists one record per CDR3 protein. The profile covers 650,000 to 800,000 distinct CDR3 sequences, with around 13% appearing a single time and less than 7% taken by the ten largest. The sequencing here drew on PBMCs from blood, taken less than 15 days before vaccination. The receptors come from a middle-aged man who received an inactivated influenza vaccine.

This clonotype occurred many times. The chain uses TRBV6-1 and TRBJ2-1, with no clear D. The CDR3 sequence is 16 residues long. Trimming took off 4 bases at V and 5 bases at J, with 18 bases between the two ends. The germline CDR1 and CDR2 sequences are MNHNS and SASEGT. CDR3 nucleotides: TGTGCCAGCAGTGGGTTTGGGCAACTTAGGCACAATGAGCAGTTCTTC. It is translated as CASSGFGQLRHNEQFF.

This rearrangement joins TRBV4-2 to TRBJ2-5; 7 bases agree with TRBD1. Germline CDR1 reads LGHNA; CDR2 reads YNFKEQ. Germline trimming cut 0 bases from V and 1 base from J; bases unmatched to any gene: 5. The CDR3 runs to 16 residues. The CDR3: CASSQELGQIQETQYF. CDR3 nucleotides: TGTGCCAGCAGCCAAGAACTGGGACAGATCCAAGAGACCCAGTACTTC.

J is TRBJ2-7 and V is TRBV27; 8 nucleotides agree with TRBD2. V dropped 2 bases and J dropped 4; count of bases not matched to a gene: 13. Germline CDR1 and CDR2: MNHEY and SMNVEV (reference sequence). The CDR3 runs 17 residues. The CDR3 DNA follows: TGTGCCAGCAGTTTAAAAGGGTACGGGGGGGCCTTTTACGAGCAGTACTTC. It encodes CASSLKGYGGAFYEQYF.

In this sample, this clonotype turned up a few times. This chain joins TRBV9 and TRBJ2-1, with 11 bases lining up with TRBD2. Germline CDR1 and CDR2: SGDLS and YYNGEE. V shed 0 bases and J 6 bases; nucleotides not matched to a gene: 5. The CDR3 is made up of 16 amino acids. The chain's CDR3 is CASSVGVSGGANEQFF. The CDR3 nucleotides are TGTGCCAGCAGCGTAGGAGTTAGCGGGGGGGCCAATGAGCAGTTCTTC.

V gene TRBV6-5 combines with J gene TRBJ2-3; D assignment may be TRBD1 or TRBD2 (5 bases each). Germline V gene data show CDR1 as MNHEY and CDR2 as SVGAGI. The CDR3 is made up of 13 amino acids. The V and J ends lost 5 bases and 7 bases respectively, with 13 bases between them. The CDR3 region is CASSNPGRHTQYF. The DNA for the CDR3 is TGTGCCAGCAGTAACCCGGGGCGGCATACGCAGTATTTT.

The chain couples TRBV24-1 to TRBJ1-1, with 9 bases aligning to TRBD1. CDR3 length: 14 residues. Germline values: CDR1 KGHDR, CDR2 SFDVKD. The junction had 9 bases not matched to a gene; V was cut back by 2 bases and J by 12 bases. CDR3 in DNA: TGTGCCACCAGTGATTCCCCTGAGGGACAGGGAACTTTCTTT. Its protein product is CATSDSPEGQGTFF.

This rearrangement joins TRBV11-2 to TRBJ2-1, with D perhaps assigned TRBD1 or TRBD2 (5 bases each). The CDR3 runs to 13 residues. The V end lost 0 bases, the J end lost 10 bases, and 10 bases lay between the germline ends. Germline assignment: CDR1 SGHAT and CDR2 FQNNGV. CDR3 DNA: TGTGCCAGCAGCTTAGAACGGGGCGGCGAGCAGTTCTTC. Amino acid sequence: CASSLERGGEQFF.

This clonotype occurred many times. The V gene is TRBV6-2 or TRBV6-3, the J gene TRBJ1-5; D is unclear. The CDR3 is 16 amino acids. The V gene lost 5 bases and the J gene lost 0 bases, with 14 bases spanning the gap. Germline CDR1 MNHEY, CDR2 SVGEGT. CDR3 sequence: CASSTIDNYSNQPQHF. The CDR3 DNA reads as TGTGCCAGCAGTACTATTGACAACTATAGCAATCAGCCCCAGCATTTT.

This clonotype was detected a few times. The chain uses TRBV6-2 or TRBV6-3 and TRBJ2-7, with unresolved D. The V end was cut by 6 bases, the J end by 6 bases, with 9 bases between. In germline, CDR1 is MNHEY, CDR2 SVGEGT. The CDR3 has 11 amino acids. CDR3 region: CASSQGIEQYF. In nucleotides, the CDR3 is TGTGCCAGCAGCCAAGGGATCGAGCAGTACTTC.

The CDR3: CASRGGGQLSNEKLFF. The DNA for the CDR3 is TGTGCCAGCAGAGGGGGCGGACAGCTTTCTAATGAAAAACTGTTTTTT. The chain couples TRBV2 to TRBJ1-4; 7 bases match TRBD1. Trimming removed 6 bases from V and 3 bases from J; junction bases left unmatched: 10. Germline values: CDR1 SNHLY, CDR2 FYNNEI. There are 16 residues in the CDR3.

In this sample, this clonotype turned up a few times. The rearrangement links TRBV20-1 to TRBJ1-5; the D gene is possibly TRBD1 (6 bases). Germline assignment: CDR1 DFQATT and CDR2 SNEGSKA (reference sequence). The CDR3 length is 16 residues. V shed 6 bases and J shed 3 bases, with 21 bases lying between them. The DNA for the CDR3 is TGCAGTGCGGACAGTGGGGGAGGGGCGGACAATCAGCCCCAGCATTTT. It encodes CSADSGGGADNQPQHF.

The genes are TRBV4-1 and TRBJ2-5; TRBD1 might be the D (5 bases). Deletions cut 3 bases from V and 2 bases from J, with 13 bases between. This CDR3 contains 15 residues. CDR1 is MGHRA and CDR2 is YSYEKL in the germline V gene. The DNA of the CDR3 is TGCGCCAGCAGCCATTTACAGGCGCTTCAAGAGACCCAGTACTTC. It is translated as CASSHLQALQETQYF.

This clonotype was recorded at least ten times. The chain combines TRBV5-1 with TRBJ1-1; D remains ambiguous. Germline CDR1 is SGHRS and CDR2 is YFSETQ. Trimming removed 0 bases from V and 0 bases from J, with 6 bases in between. This CDR3 spans 14 amino acids. CDR3: CASSLGHLNTEAFF. CDR3 DNA: TGCGCCAGCAGCTTGGGACATCTGAACACTGAAGCTTTCTTT.